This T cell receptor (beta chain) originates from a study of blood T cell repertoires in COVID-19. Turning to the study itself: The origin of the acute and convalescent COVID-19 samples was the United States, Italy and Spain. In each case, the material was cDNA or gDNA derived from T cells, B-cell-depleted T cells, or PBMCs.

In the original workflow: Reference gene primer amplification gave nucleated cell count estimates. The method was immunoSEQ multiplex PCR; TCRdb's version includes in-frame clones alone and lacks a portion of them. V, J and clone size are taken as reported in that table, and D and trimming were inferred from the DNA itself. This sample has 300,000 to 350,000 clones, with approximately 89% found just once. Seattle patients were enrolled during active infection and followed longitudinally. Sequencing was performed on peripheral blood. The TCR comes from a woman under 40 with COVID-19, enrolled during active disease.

The CDR3 loop is CASSYGQGNTEAFF. The CDR3 coding sequence is TGTGCCAGCAGTTACGGGCAGGGGAACACTGAAGCTTTCTTT. The V call is TRBV6-5, the J call TRBJ1-1, with D perhaps TRBD1 (5 bases). This CDR3 is built from 14 residues. Trimming took off 2 bases at V and 1 base at J, with 8 bases between the two ends. CDR1 MNHEY and CDR2 SVGAGI come from the germline V gene.